The 24 T cell receptor beta chains reported below all come from one sample, sequenced in a study of T-cell reconstitution after alpha-beta-depleted transplantation in children. Unique molecular identifiers featured in how the TCRbeta library was prepared. In TCRdb, the PCR reads were re-called with MiXCR into one record per CDR3 protein. The sample yields around 300,000 distinct CDR3 sequences, 11% seen once. The specimen comprised peripheral blood, sampled 180 days after TCRalphabeta/CD19-depleted stem cell transplant. Receptors were obtained from a male patient between 2 and 10 years old who had a stem cell transplant for chronic granulomatous disease, so the T cells may come from the graft donor.

This clonotype was recorded at least ten times. V and J are TRBV6-1 and TRBJ2-2; D may be TRBD1 or TRBD2 (5 bases each). Germline V lookup: CDR1 MNHNS, CDR2 SASEGT. The CDR3 extends over 14 amino acids. V lost 7 bases to trimming and J lost 13 bases, with 22 bases between them. This chain's CDR3 is CASIAGAAPVGLFF. The CDR3 DNA sequence: TGTGCCAGCATCGCCGGGGCTGCTCCTGTGGGGCTGTTTTTT.

This clonotype occurred many times. This chain uses TRBV20-1 with TRBJ1-1; 7 nucleotides agree with TRBD1. The germline gives CDR1 DFQATT, CDR2 SNEGSKA (reference sequence). V dropped 6 bases and J dropped 8; count of bases not matched to a gene: 6. The CDR3 runs 11 residues. The DNA for the CDR3 is TGCAGTGCCCCGGGGGACAGCGAAGCTTTCTTT. Its translation: CSAPGDSEAFF.

The rearrangement uses TRBV19 and TRBJ1-1; possibly TRBD1 for D (5 bases). Germline CDR1 LNHDA, CDR2 SQIVND (reference sequence). The CDR3 covers 13 residues. V lost 4 bases and J lost 3, with 9 bases in between. The CDR3 here is CASSTDTYTEAFF. CDR3 coding DNA: TGTGCCAGTAGTACGGACACCTACACTGAAGCTTTCTTT.

This clonotype was observed at least ten times. The rearrangement uses TRBV4-1 and TRBJ2-5; possible D gene TRBD1, 6 bases. The germline V gene encodes CDR1 MGHRA and CDR2 YSYEKL. CDR3 length: 17 amino acids. The V end lost 0 bases, the J end lost 2 bases, and 16 bases lay between the germline ends. The CDR3 spells CASSQDPVLQGQETQYF. The CDR3 coding sequence is TGCGCCAGCAGCCAAGACCCGGTTTTACAGGGACAAGAGACCCAGTACTTC.

The sample holds many counts of this clonotype. The chain links TRBV7-6 to TRBJ1-1, with 7 bases lining up with TRBD1. Germline values: CDR1 SGHVS, CDR2 FNYEAQ. This CDR3 spans 13 amino acids. Trimming took 5 bases from V and 5 from J; bases not matched to a gene: 5. The CDR3 spells CASSRGQRTEAFF. CDR3 sequence (DNA): TGTGCCAGCAGCCGGGGACAGAGAACTGAAGCTTTCTTT.

Ten or more counts support this clonotype. CDR3 sequence: CASSLAGRTQETQYF. As DNA, the CDR3 is TGTGCCAGCAGCTTAGCGGGCAGAACACAAGAGACCCAGTACTTC. This chain joins TRBV7-6 and TRBJ2-5, with D hard to call. CDR1 SGHVS and CDR2 FNYEAQ come from the germline V gene. This CDR3 region has 15 residues. Trimming left V 0 bases short and J 2 bases short, with 10 bases between.

Comments on this clonotype: A much larger clone lies a single base off, so this may be a read error. This chain uses TRBV29-1 with TRBJ2-7; D may be TRBD2 (6 bases). CDR1 is SQVTM and CDR2 is ANQGSEA in the germline V gene. The CDR3 contains 17 residues. V was clipped by 1 base and J by 3 bases, with 22 bases between them. The CDR3 region has the DNA TGCAGCGTTGAAGCAAGCCTACCTAGTTGGGGGGTCTACGAGCAGTACTTC. This codes for CSVEASLPSWGVYEQYF.

This clonotype showed up many times. V usage is TRBV7-8 and J usage is TRBJ1-6; D perhaps matches TRBD1 (6 bases). Germline CDR1 reads SGHVS; CDR2 reads FQNEAQ. The CDR3 extends over 18 amino acids. Trimming took off 5 bases at V and 8 bases at J, with 25 bases between the two ends. Here the CDR3 DNA reads TGTGCCAGCAGCCCGACTTGGGGGACACCAGTTTATCATTCACCCCTCCACTTT. Translated, it gives CASSPTWGTPVYHSPLHF.

A note on this clonotype: A much larger clone lies a single base off, so this may be a read error. This chain uses TRBV12-3 or TRBV12-4 with TRBJ2-7, with D unresolved. The CDR3 runs 11 residues. CDR3: CASSFRYEQSF. The CDR3 DNA is TGTGCCAGCAGTTTTCGGTACGAGCAGTCCTTC.

This clonotype was seen ten or more times. The CDR3, as DNA: TGTGCCAGCAGTCAGGAGGATACGCAGTATTTT. It is translated as CASSQEDTQYF. The chain has TRBV12-3 or TRBV12-4 and TRBJ2-3; D is unclear. The CDR3 contains 11 residues. The V and J ends lost 5 bases and 6 bases respectively, with 6 bases between them.

The sample holds many counts of this clonotype. V and J are TRBV5-1 and TRBJ2-4, with TRBD2 identical over 7 bases. The CDR3 runs to 16 residues. Germline V gene lookup returns CDR1 SGHRS and CDR2 YFSETQ. The ends lost 5 bases at V and 0 bases at J; junction bases unmatched: 8. CDR3 DNA: TGCGCCAGCAGACCAAGCGGGATCCTAGCCAAAAACATTCAGTACTTC. The encoded protein is CASRPSGILAKNIQYF.

This clonotype came up many times. V usage is TRBV12-3 or TRBV12-4 and J usage is TRBJ1-4; no definite D call. There are 15 residues in the CDR3. Trimming pared 4 bases from V and 4 bases from J, leaving 13 bases between. The CDR3 sequence is CASSSEGSSNEKLFF. The CDR3 region has the DNA TGTGCCAGCAGTTCGGAGGGCTCGAGTAATGAAAAACTGTTTTTT.

This clonotype was observed at least ten times. This chain uses TRBV27 with TRBJ2-1, with D unclear. This CDR3 contains 12 residues. The germline V gene encodes CDR1 MNHEY and CDR2 SMNVEV (reference sequence). Trimming left V 5 bases short and J 4 bases short, with 6 bases between. The CDR3 nucleotides are TGTGCCAGCAGTCGCCCTTACAATGAGCAGTTCTTC. It is translated as CASSRPYNEQFF.

In regard to this clonotype: A clone one base away is much larger, so this may be a read error. The limits of the CDR3 on the DNA are not certain, so only TCRdb's listed CDR3 is given. The chain has TRBV15 and TRBJ2-5; TRBD2, the D gene given by the table, was not confirmed from the DNA. Germline CDR1 LNHNV, CDR2 YYDKDF (reference sequence). Ends included, the CDR3 has 18 residues. CDR3 sequence: CATSRDVASGAYQETQCF.

For this clonotype: The junction does not match germline at one end; this may be a read error. This chain links TRBV9 with TRBJ2-1; D may correspond to TRBD1 or TRBD2 (5 bases each). The CDR3 totals 14 residues. CDR1 and CDR2 from the germline V gene are SGDLS and YYNGEE. CDR3 residues: CASNVSGRGNEQFF. In nucleotides, the CDR3 is TGTGCCAGCAACGTATCAGGGAGAGGCAATGAACAGTTCTTC.

This chain links TRBV11-2 with TRBJ2-3; TRBD2 matches 9 bases. J lost 4 bases, V lost 5 bases, and 19 bases had no gene match. Germline CDR1 reads SGHAT; CDR2 reads FQNNGV. The length of the CDR3 is 19 residues. CDR3 in amino acids: CASSPRGGREGTWSDTQYF. CDR3 bases: TGTGCCAGCAGCCCCAGGGGGGGGCGGGAGGGGACATGGTCAGATACGCAGTATTTT.

Remarks on this clonotype: One base away lies a much larger clone, so this may be a sequencing read error. The V call is TRBV28, the J call TRBJ2-1, with TRBD1 matching 7 bases. J gave up 7 bases and V 11 bases, and 5 bases lay outside the gene matches. This CDR3 comprises 11 residues. Germline V lookup: CDR1 MDHEN, CDR2 SYDVKM. The chain's CDR3 is CARGQFNEQFF. CDR3 coding DNA: TGTGCCCGGGGACAGTTTAATGAGCAGTTCTTC.

V and J are TRBV2 and TRBJ1-5; the D gene is possibly TRBD1 (6 bases). CDR3 length: 13 residues. The germline V gene has CDR1 SNHLY and CDR2 FYNNEI. The V end was cut by 9 bases, the J end by 1 base, with 10 bases between. CDR3 sequence reads: CASRQESNQPQHF. The CDR3 region has the DNA TGTGCCAGTAGACAGGAGAGCAATCAGCCCCAGCATTTT. The entire variable domain, with the rest obtained from reference TRBV2 and TRBJ1-5, is as follows: EPEVTQTPSHQVTQMGQEVILRCVPISNHLYFYWYRQILGQKVEFLVSFYNNEISEKSEIFDDQFSVERPDGSNFTLKIRSTKLEDSAMYFCASRQESNQPQHFGDGTRLSIL.

This clonotype was seen repeatedly, ten times or more. The chain recombines TRBV7-8 with TRBJ2-5; the match to TRBD2 covers 9 bases. Germline V gene sequence: CDR1 SGHVS, CDR2 FQNEAQ. The CDR3 runs to 16 residues. The V segment lost 6 bases and the J segment 3 bases; nucleotides outside the gene matches: 11. CDR3 in amino acids: CASRRLGLAGKETQYF. Here the CDR3 DNA reads TGTGCCAGCAGACGCCTAGGGCTAGCGGGGAAAGAGACCCAGTACTTC.

About this clonotype itself: With a much larger clone just one base away, this may be a read error. The chain combines TRBV6-2 or TRBV6-3 with TRBJ2-7, with 7 bases that match TRBD1. The length of the CDR3 is 17 residues. Unmatched junction bases numbered 19, after V lost 6 bases and J lost 5 bases. The germline CDR1 and CDR2 sequences are MNHEY and SVGEGT. This CDR3 reads CASSTGWDSILDHEQYF. In DNA form, the CDR3 reads TGTGCCAGCAGCACTGGTTGGGACAGCATCCTTGACCACGAGCAGTACTTC.

The genes are TRBV7-2 and TRBJ2-3; no reliable D call. This CDR3 has 13 amino acids. The germline gives CDR1 SGHTA, CDR2 FQGNSA. V lost 0 bases and J 6 bases, leaving 7 bases between the germline ends. The CDR3 loop reads CASSLAKPDTQYF. CDR3 DNA: TGTGCCAGCAGCTTAGCTAAACCGGATACGCAGTATTTT.

This clonotype showed up many times. CDR3 region: CASRERNQETQYF. Here the CDR3 DNA reads TGTGCCAGCAGGGAGCGGAATCAAGAGACCCAGTACTTC. The rearrangement joins TRBV2 to TRBJ2-5; perhaps TRBD2 as D (5 bases). Germline assignment: CDR1 SNHLY and CDR2 FYNNEI. The CDR3 spans 13 residues. V shed 6 bases and J shed 2 bases, with 10 bases lying between them.

This clonotype was picked up many times. This sequence joins TRBV12-3 or TRBV12-4 and TRBJ2-3; D is possibly TRBD1 (5 bases). The ends were cut back, 5 bases at V and 0 bases at J, with 12 bases in the middle. There are 15 residues in the CDR3. CDR3 sequence: CASSPQGGSTDTQYF. The CDR3 bases are TGTGCCAGCAGTCCTCAGGGTGGGAGCACAGATACGCAGTATTTT.

This clonotype was observed many times. This chain links TRBV7-2 with TRBJ1-4; tentative D call: TRBD1 (5 bases). This CDR3 has 15 residues. Germline V gene lookup returns CDR1 SGHTA and CDR2 FQGNSA. Trimming shortened V by 5 bases and J by 4 bases, and 14 bases separated the two germline ends. In DNA form, the CDR3 reads TGTGCCAGCAGCCCCGGGGGACCCGGTAATGAAAAACTGTTTTTT. Amino acid sequence: CASSPGGPGNEKLFF.